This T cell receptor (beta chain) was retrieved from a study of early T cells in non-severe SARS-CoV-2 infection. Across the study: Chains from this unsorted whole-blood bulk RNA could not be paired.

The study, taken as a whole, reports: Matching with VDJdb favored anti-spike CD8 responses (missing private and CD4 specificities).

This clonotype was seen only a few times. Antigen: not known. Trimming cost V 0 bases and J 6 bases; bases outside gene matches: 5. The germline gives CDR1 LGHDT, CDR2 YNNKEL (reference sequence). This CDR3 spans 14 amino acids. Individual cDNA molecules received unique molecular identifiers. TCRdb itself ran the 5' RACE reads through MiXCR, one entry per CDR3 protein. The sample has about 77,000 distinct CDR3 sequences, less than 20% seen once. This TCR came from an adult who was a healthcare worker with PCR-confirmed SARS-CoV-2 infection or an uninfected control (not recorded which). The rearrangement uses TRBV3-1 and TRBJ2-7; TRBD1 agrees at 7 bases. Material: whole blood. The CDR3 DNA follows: TGTGCCAGCAGCCAAGACCGTAACAGGGGCGAGCAGTACTTC. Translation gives CASSQDRNRGEQYF.